These T cell receptor beta chains were read from a single sample in a study of blood T cell repertoires in COVID-19. Libraries were prepared by immunoSEQ multiplex PCR; TCRdb keeps only in-frame clonotypes and omits some of them. Among 130,000 or so clones listed, more than 85% were seen once. Sequenced input: peripheral blood. These receptors all come from a man aged 50 to 60 with active or convalescent COVID-19. Each CDR3 is given with its conserved first and last residue. D genes are given only for firm matches.

TRBJ2-1 . TRBV24-1 TGTGCCACCAGTATTGGCCAGGTGACGGATGAGCAGTTCTTC CATSIGQVTDEQFF
TRBJ1-4 . TRBV7-2 TGTGCCAGCAGCCAAAGCTCCCTTGAAAAACTGTTTTTT CASSQSSLEKLFF
TRBJ2-2 . TRBV27 TGTGCCAGCAGTGCGACTTGGACAGCGCCCACCGGGGAGCTGTTTTTT CASSATWTAPTGELFF
TRBJ2-7 TRBD1 TRBV5-6 TGTGCCAGCAGCTTGGCGGACAGGGGAGACGAGCAGTACTTC CASSLADRGDEQYF
TRBJ2-7 TRBD2 TRBV13 TGTGCCAGCAGCTTAGGGTTCGGCGGGAGGTTAAACGAGCAGTACTTC CASSLGFGGRLNEQYF
TRBJ2-2 . TRBV19 TGTGCCAGTAGTTCCCAGGGTAGGAACCCGGGGGAGCTGTTTTTT CASSSQGRNPGELFF
TRBJ1-1 . TRBV10-3 TGTGCCATCAGTGAGGTACAGGGCATGAACACTGAAGCTTTCTTT CAISEVQGMNTEAFF
TRBJ2-3 . TRBV18 TGTGCCAGCTCACCAGAAATGGCAGGGGTTGGGGGCACAGATACGCAGTATTTT CASSPEMAGVGGTDTQYF
TRBJ1-1 . TRBV5-1 TGCGCCAGCAGCTTATCCTCAGGGGCTGTCACTGAAGCTTTCTTT CASSLSSGAVTEAFF
TRBJ2-7 . TRBV19 TGTGCCAGCAATCGTCTTGGTGGGAGTACGGCTCCGGAGTACTTC CASNRLGGSTAPEYF
TRBJ1-4 . TRBV2 TGTGCCAGCAGTGGCGAGGGTCGGCGGGCAAAACTGTTTTTT CASSGEGRRAKLFF
TRBJ2-5 . TRBV7-2 TGTGCCAGCAGCCTGGTCGGTAGCGGTATTTTCGAGGAGACCCAGTACTTC CASSLVGSGIFEETQYF